The rows below give T cell receptor beta chains drawn from one sample of a study of early stage breast cancer tumors. Using immunoSEQ multiplex PCR, the repertoire was profiled, and TCRdb retains in-frame clones only, with some absent. The profile shows around 28,000 clones, roughly four fifths of them singletons. What was sequenced was breast tumor tissue. The receptors stem from a person aged 30 to 40 with breast cancer. The CDR3 runs from the conserved cysteine through the conserved F or W. D genes are given only for firm matches. Size is stated for part of the rows, as once, few or many counts, or as a class when the clone is expanded.

clone size,D gene,V gene,J gene,CDR3 DNA,CDR3 protein
.,.,TRBV6-6,TRBJ1-1,TGTGCCAGCAGTTACTCAACATACACGAACACTGAAGCTTTCTTT,CASSYSTYTNTEAFF
few,.,TRBV29-1,TRBJ1-1,TGCAGCGTTGAAGGCTGGGACACTGAAGCTTTCTTT,CSVEGWDTEAFF
.,TRBD2,TRBV13,TRBJ2-7,TGTGCCAGCAGTCAACCTGGACTAGCGGGGACCTCCGAGCAGTACTTC,CASSQPGLAGTSEQYF
few,TRBD1,TRBV19,TRBJ1-1,TGTGCCAGTAGTATGCCCAGGGGGCATGCGGGCACTGAAGCTTTCTTT,CASSMPRGHAGTEAFF
.,TRBD2,TRBV7-2,TRBJ2-2,TGTGCCAGCAGTATTAGCGGGGGGGGGAGCGGGGAGCTGTTTTTT,CASSISGGGSGELFF
.,.,TRBV19,TRBJ1-1,TGTGCCAGTAGTATTGGGCTCGGCGGGAACACTGAAGCTTTCTTT,CASSIGLGGNTEAFF
few,.,TRBV7-3,TRBJ2-2,TGTGCCAGCAGCTCCCAGGGGAAAGCGGGCGGGGAGCTGTTTTTT,CASSSQGKAGGELFF
.,TRBD1,TRBV2,TRBJ2-1,TGTGCCAGTAAGGTGGGGCAGGGGGCTTGGGATGAGCAGTTCTTC,CASKVGQGAWDEQFF
.,.,TRBV19,TRBJ2-3,TGTGCCAGTAGTAAACGACTAGTTGGCAGCACAGATACGCAGTATTTT,CASSKRLVGSTDTQYF
once,TRBD2,TRBV7-6,TRBJ2-7,TGTGCCAGCAGCCTTGGACTAGCGGGAAACCCTTCGGAAGAGCAGTACTTC,CASSLGLAGNPSEEQYF
few,.,TRBV5-6,TRBJ1-2,TGTGCCAGCAGCTCAGGGGCTGGCTACACCTTC,CASSSGAGYTF
once,TRBD1,TRBV7-2,TRBJ1-2,TGTGCCAGCAGCTTATTGGGTATCAGGACAGGGGGGTATGGCTACACCTTC,CASSLLGIRTGGYGYTF
.,.,TRBV14,TRBJ1-3,TGTGCCAGCAGCCGGACGTACAGCTGGAACTCTGGAAACACCATATATTTT,CASSRTYSWNSGNTIYF
.,.,TRBV11-2,TRBJ2-1,TGTGCCAGCAGCTTAGCGGTCTCCTACAATGAGCAGTTCTTC,CASSLAVSYNEQFF
.,TRBD1,TRBV10-3,TRBJ1-3,TGTGCCATCAGTGTTGACAGGGATGGAAACACCATATATTTT,CAISVDRDGNTIYF
.,TRBD2,TRBV2,TRBJ2-3,TGTGCCAGCAGTTCGCGGGGGAGCACAGATACGCAGTATTTT,CASSSRGSTDTQYF
.,TRBD1,TRBV5-8,TRBJ2-2,TGTGCCAGCAGCCCGGGACAGTCCTCCTTTAACACCGGGGAGCTGTTTTTT,CASSPGQSSFNTGELFF
.,.,TRBV15,TRBJ2-1,TGTGCCACCAGCAGAGATCGGGAACTATCGGGGGACAATGAGCAGTTCTTC,CATSRDRELSGDNEQFF
.,TRBD2,TRBV27,TRBJ2-3,TGTGCCAGCAGCCGCGGACTAGCGGGACTAGATACGCAGTATTTT,CASSRGLAGLDTQYF
.,TRBD1,TRBV9,TRBJ1-5,TGTGCCAGCAGCGGAGACAGGGGCCTGAATCAGCCCCAGCATTTT,CASSGDRGLNQPQHF